This TCR beta chain comes out of a study of blood T cells in healthy people across ages. Germline V gives CDR1 LGHDT, CDR2 YNNKEL (reference sequence). This CDR3 region has 15 residues. The V gene lost 3 bases and the J gene lost 0 bases, with 11 bases spanning the gap. The study isolated at least 7 million PBMCs from each sample. The amount of total RNA extracted per sample was at least 5 micrograms. Sample-barcoded 5' priming and a J-beta primer mix drove a second PCR of roughly 7 to 11 cycles. Each CDR3 protein gets one entry after TCRdb re-called the 5' RACE reads with MiXCR. The data show 650,000 to 950,000 distinct CDR3 sequences, with 44% seen just once and roughly 19% held by the top ten. This clonotype was recorded at least ten times. The antigen is not known. Study outcomes and limitations: The authors considered diversity estimates from one million T cells to be underestimates.

The chain joins TRBV3-1 to TRBJ1-1; D uncertain. This receptor was identified in a man in his fifties or sixties in good health. The sequencing input was blood. The CDR3 sequence: CASSHGGRMNTEAFF. The CDR3 nucleotides are TGTGCCAGCAGCCACGGAGGACGGATGAACACTGAAGCTTTCTTT.